The source of this T cell receptor (beta chain) is a study of cytomegalovirus exposure and HLA in healthy donors. The study's findings and limits: About 87% or about 30% of the time was how often most TCR beta V segments were productive, according to an earlier analysis. In a later analysis, at a false discovery rate of 0.05, approximately 16,000 TCR beta sequences were associated with HLA alleles.

The germline CDR1 and CDR2 sequences are MNHNS and SASEGT. V gave up 4 bases and J gave up 2 bases; unmatched junction bases: 4. CDR3 size: 15 residues. Nominally healthy donors were sampled, though unrecorded immune exposures were likely. PCR was performed using 60 Vbeta and 13 Jbeta primers. Profiling relied on immunoSEQ multiplex PCR, and the TCRdb table lists in-frame clones only, not all of them. The sample has roughly 180,000 clones; approximately 88% are singletons. Details on this clone: The antigen is undetermined.

The chain employs TRBV6-1 and TRBJ2-2, with 7 bases matching TRBD1. This receptor was identified in a boy between 2 and 10 years old in good health and CMV-seronegative. The sequenced sample was PBMCs. CDR3 coding DNA: TGTGCCAGCAGTGCGGGACAGACCAACACCGGGGAGCTGTTTTTT. Residues: CASSAGQTNTGELFF.